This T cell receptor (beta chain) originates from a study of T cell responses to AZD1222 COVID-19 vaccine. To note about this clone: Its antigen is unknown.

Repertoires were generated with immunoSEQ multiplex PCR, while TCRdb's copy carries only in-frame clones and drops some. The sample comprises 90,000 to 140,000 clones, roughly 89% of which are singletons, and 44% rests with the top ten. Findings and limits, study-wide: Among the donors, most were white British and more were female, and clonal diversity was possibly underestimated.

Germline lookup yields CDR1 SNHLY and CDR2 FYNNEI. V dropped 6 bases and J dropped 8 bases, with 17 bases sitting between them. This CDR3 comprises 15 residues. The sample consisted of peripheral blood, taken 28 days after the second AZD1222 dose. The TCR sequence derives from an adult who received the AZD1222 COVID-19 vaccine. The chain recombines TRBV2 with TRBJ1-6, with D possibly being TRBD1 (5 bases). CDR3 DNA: TGTGCCAGCAGATCTGGAGGGGCGGGACATTCACCCCTCCACTTT. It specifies CASRSGGAGHSPLHF.